This T cell receptor (beta chain) was recorded in a study of regulatory T cells in long-lasting Graves disease. Arm-PCR of CDR3 regions with iRepertoire HTBI primers generated TCR beta libraries. TCRdb used MiXCR to reprocess the multiplex PCR reads, holding one entry per CDR3 protein. This table holds a few hundred thousand distinct CDR3 sequences, approximately 13% found once. This clonotype was seen ten or more times. CDR1 and CDR2 from the germline V gene are MNHNS and SASEGT. V dropped 4 bases and J dropped 6 bases, with 19 bases sitting between them. The CDR3 sequence is 16 residues long. Documented time point: newly diagnosed GD, antithyroid drugs for less than 3 months. Isolated PBMC RNA provided the starting material for the TCR library. This sample also appeared in a second study, on T cells in Graves' hyperthyroidism and ophthalmopathy.

J is TRBJ2-1 and V is TRBV6-1, with D tentatively TRBD2 (6 bases). Source: peripheral blood mononuclear cells (PBMCs), taken at new diagnosis, from a patient treated with antithyroid drugs. The receptor comes from a man aged 25 to 45 with Graves disease. The CDR3 sequence: CASSGQSGLMRNEQFF. DNA for the CDR3: TGTGCCAGCAGTGGACAGAGCGGGTTGATGCGCAATGAGCAGTTCTTC.